This TCR beta chain derives from a study of memory CD4+ T cells and cytomegalovirus serostatus. Study at large: Healthy Belgian adult donors included about nine CMV-positive and 20 to 30 CMV-negative people. Study-level findings and limits: CD4+ memory repertoires contained about 40% of the roughly 150 reported CMV TCRbeta sequences.

Single viable CD3+CD4+CD8-CD45RO+ cells were sorted as the memory CD4+ T cells. After thawing, CD4+ T cells were positively selected. Germline CDR1 is SGHTA and CDR2 is FQGTGA. The CDR3 covers 14 residues. Trimming removed 2 bases at V and 4 bases at J, with 8 bases between. The table came from immunoSEQ multiplex PCR; TCRdb's copy has only in-frame clones and leaves some out. The sample shows tens of thousands of clones, around 80% of them seen only once. Turning to this clone: Antigen: not known.

This chain links TRBV7-3 with TRBJ2-2; unclear D gene. Sequenced sample: memory CD4+ T cells from blood. The clonotype was recovered from an adult in good health and CMV-seropositive. The CDR3: CASSLGPSTGELFF. The CDR3 DNA follows: TGTGCCAGCAGCTTAGGGCCAAGCACCGGGGAGCTGTTTTTT.